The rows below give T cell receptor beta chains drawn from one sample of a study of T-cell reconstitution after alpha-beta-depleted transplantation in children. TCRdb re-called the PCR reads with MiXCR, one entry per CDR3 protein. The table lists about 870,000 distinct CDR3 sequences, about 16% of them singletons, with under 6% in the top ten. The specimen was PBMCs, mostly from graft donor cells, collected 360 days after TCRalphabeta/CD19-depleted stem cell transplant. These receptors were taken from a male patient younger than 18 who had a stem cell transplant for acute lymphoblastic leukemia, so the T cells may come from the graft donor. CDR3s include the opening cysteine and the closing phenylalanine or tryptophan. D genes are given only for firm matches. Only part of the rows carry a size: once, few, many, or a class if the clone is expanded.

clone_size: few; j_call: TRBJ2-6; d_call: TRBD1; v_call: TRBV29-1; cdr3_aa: CSVVGQWAGANVLTF; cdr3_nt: TGCAGCGTTGTGGGACAGTGGGCTGGGGCCAACGTCCTGACTTTC
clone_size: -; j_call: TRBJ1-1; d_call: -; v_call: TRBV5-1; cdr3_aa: CASSLNPLTVEAFF; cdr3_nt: TGCGCCAGCAGCTTGAACCCCCTGACAGTTGAAGCTTTCTTT
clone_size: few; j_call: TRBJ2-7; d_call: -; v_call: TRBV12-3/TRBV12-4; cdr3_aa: CASRSPPGYEQYF; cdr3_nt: TGTGCCAGCAGATCCCCCCCAGGGTACGAGCAGTACTTC
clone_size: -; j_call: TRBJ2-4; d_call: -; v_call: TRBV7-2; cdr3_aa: CASSFQQLAKNIQYF; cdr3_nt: TGTGCCAGCAGCTTCCAACAGCTAGCCAAAAACATTCAGTACTTC
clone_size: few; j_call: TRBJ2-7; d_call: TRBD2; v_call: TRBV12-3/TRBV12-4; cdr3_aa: CASSLNPAGAREQYF; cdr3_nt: TGTGCCAGCAGTTTAAATCCAGCGGGAGCGCGGGAGCAGTACTTC
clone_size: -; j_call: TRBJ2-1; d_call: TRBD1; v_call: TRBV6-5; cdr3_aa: CASSYTMTGWVNEQFF; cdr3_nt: TGTGCCAGCAGTTACACAATGACAGGGTGGGTCAATGAGCAGTTCTTC
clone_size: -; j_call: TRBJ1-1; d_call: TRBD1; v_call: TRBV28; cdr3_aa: CASSLSYRGGNTEAFF; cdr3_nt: TGTGCCAGCAGTTTATCCTACAGGGGAGGGAACACTGAAGCTTTCTTT
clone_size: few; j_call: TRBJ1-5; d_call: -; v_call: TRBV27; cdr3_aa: CASSLESRQPQHF; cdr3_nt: TGTGCCAGCAGTTTAGAGTCGAGACAGCCCCAGCATTTT
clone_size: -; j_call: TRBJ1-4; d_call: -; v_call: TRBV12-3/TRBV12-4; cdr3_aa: CASSTSGTGPINEKLFF; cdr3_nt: TGTGCCAGCAGTACTAGCGGGACGGGGCCAATAAATGAAAAACTGTTTTTT
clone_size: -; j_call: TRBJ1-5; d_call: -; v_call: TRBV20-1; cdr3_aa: CSAYQYSNQPQHF; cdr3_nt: TGCAGTGCTTATCAATATAGCAATCAGCCCCAGCATTTT
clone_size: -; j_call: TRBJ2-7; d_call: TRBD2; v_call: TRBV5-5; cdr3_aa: CASSLGASGSAYEQYF; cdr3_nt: TGTGCCAGCAGCTTGGGGGCTAGCGGGAGCGCCTACGAGCAGTACTTC
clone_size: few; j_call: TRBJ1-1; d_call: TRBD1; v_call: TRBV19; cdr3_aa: CASSIGTGMFNTEAFF; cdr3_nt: TGTGCCAGTAGTATTGGGACAGGGATGTTTAACACTGAAGCTTTCTTT
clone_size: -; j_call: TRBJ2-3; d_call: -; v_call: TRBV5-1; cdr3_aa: CASSPDDSLFTDTQYF; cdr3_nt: TGCGCCAGCAGCCCGGATGACAGCCTCTTCACAGATACGCAGTATTTT
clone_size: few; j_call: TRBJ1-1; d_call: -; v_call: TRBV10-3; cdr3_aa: CAISEWGLNTEAFF; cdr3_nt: TGTGCCATCAGTGAGTGGGGATTGAACACTGAAGCTTTCTTT
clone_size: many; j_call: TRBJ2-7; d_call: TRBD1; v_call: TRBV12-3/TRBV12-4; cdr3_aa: CASSLVQGAIYEQYF; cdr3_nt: TGTGCCAGTAGTTTAGTGCAGGGGGCAATCTACGAGCAGTACTTC
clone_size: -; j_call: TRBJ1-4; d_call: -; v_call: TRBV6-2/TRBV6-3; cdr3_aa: CASSYSKVPSINEKLFF; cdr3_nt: TGTGCCAGCAGTTACTCGAAAGTCCCGAGCATCAATGAAAAACTGTTTTTT
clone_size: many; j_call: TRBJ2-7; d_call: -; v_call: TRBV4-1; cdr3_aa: CASSQGVRGSYEQYF; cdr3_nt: TGCGCCAGCAGCCAAGGTGTCAGGGGCTCCTACGAGCAGTACTTC
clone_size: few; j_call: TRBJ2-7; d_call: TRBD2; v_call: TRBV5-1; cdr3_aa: CASSLVLAGGRGYEQYF; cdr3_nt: TGCGCCAGCAGCTTGGTCCTAGCGGGAGGCAGGGGATACGAGCAGTACTTC
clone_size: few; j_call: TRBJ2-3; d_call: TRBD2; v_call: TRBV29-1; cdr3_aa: CSGFGLGNTDTQYF; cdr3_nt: TGCAGCGGCTTCGGACTAGGTAACACAGATACGCAGTATTTT
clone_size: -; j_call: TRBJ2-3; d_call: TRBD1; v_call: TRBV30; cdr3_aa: CAWTTGTVITDTQYF; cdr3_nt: TGTGCCTGGACAACCGGGACAGTTATTACAGATACGCAGTATTTT
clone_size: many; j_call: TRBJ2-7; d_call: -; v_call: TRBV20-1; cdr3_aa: CSASRAGPSYEQYF; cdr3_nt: TGCAGTGCTAGCCGGGCGGGACCCTCCTACGAGCAGTACTTC
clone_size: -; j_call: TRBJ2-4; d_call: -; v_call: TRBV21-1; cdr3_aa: CASSKARAATILAKNIQYF; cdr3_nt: TGTGCCAGCAGCAAAGCTAGGGCAGCAACCATTCTAGCCAAAAACATTCAGTACTTC
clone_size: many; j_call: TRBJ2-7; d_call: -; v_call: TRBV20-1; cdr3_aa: CSARDGYEQYF; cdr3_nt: TGCAGTGCTAGAGATGGCTACGAGCAGTACTTC
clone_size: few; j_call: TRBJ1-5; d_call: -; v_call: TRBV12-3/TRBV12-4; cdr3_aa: CASSHRVSQPQHF; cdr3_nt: TGTGCCAGCAGCCACAGGGTGAGTCAGCCCCAGCATTTT
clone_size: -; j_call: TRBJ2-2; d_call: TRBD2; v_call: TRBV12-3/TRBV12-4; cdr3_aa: CASRRPISGRTGELFF; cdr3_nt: TGTGCCAGCAGACGTCCGATTAGCGGGCGGACCGGGGAGCTGTTTTTT
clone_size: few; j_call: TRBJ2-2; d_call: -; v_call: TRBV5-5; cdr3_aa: CASSPMQGTGELFF; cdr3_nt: TGTGCCAGCAGCCCTATGCAGGGGACCGGGGAGCTGTTTTTT
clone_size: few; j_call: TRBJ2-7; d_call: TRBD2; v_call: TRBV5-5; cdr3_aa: CASSNRTSGPYEQYF; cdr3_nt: TGTGCCAGCAGCAACCGGACTAGCGGACCCTACGAGCAGTACTTC
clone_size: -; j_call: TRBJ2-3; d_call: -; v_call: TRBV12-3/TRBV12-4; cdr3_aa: CASRKPGADTQYF; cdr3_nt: TGTGCCAGCAGGAAGCCCGGTGCAGATACGCAGTATTTT
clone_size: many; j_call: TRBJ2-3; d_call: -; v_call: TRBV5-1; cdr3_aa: CASRELPSLSTDTQYF; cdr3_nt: TGCGCCAGCAGGGAACTCCCTTCGCTAAGCACAGATACGCAGTATTTT
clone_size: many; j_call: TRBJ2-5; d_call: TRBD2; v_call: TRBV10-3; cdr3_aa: CANLDGLAGEGLGETQYF; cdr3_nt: TGTGCCAACCTTGACGGACTAGCGGGAGAAGGATTAGGCGAGACCCAGTACTTC
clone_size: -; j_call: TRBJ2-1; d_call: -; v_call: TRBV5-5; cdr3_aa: CASSLARGSRGYNEQFF; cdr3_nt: TGTGCCAGCAGCTTGGCGCGAGGTTCACGGGGGTACAATGAGCAGTTCTTC
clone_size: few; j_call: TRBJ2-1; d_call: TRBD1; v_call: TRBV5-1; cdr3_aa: CASSWGQELYNEQFF; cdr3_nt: TGCGCCAGCAGCTGGGGACAGGAACTCTACAATGAGCAGTTCTTC
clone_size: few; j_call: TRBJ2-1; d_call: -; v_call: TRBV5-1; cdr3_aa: CASREVGYNEQFF; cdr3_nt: TGCGCCAGCAGAGAGGTGGGCTACAATGAGCAGTTCTTC